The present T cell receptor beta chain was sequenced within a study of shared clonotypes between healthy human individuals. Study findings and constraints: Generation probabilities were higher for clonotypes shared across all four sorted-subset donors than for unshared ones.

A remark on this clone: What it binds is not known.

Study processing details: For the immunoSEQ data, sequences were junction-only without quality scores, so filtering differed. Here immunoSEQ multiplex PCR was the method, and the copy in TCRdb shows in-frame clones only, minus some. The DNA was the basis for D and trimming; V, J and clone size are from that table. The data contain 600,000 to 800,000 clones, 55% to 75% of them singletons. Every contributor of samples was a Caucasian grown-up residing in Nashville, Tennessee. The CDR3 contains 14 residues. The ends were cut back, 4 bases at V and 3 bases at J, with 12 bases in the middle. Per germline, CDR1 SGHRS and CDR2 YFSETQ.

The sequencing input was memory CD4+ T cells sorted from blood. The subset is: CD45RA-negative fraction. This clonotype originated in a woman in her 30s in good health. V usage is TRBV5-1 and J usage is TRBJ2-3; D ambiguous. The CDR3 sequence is CASSVPRATDTQYF. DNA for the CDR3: TGCGCCAGCAGCGTCCCCCGGGCTACAGATACGCAGTATTTT.